This T cell receptor beta chain was obtained from a study of blood T cell repertoires in COVID-19. Methods used by the authors: From reference gene primer amplification, estimates of nucleated cell counts were derived. Assay: immunoSEQ multiplex PCR; the TCRdb copy retains only in-frame clones and omits some. V and J calls and clone size come straight from that table; D and trimming were deduced from the DNA. Of some 220,000 clones in the sample, 80% to 90% were seen once. Source material: peripheral blood. The TCR was taken from a man over 45 with active or convalescent COVID-19.

The CDR3 loop is CASRVQGTGWNSPLHF. Here the CDR3 DNA reads TGTGCCAGCAGGGTACAAGGGACAGGGTGGAATTCACCCCTCCACTTT. V and J are TRBV27 and TRBJ1-6, with 9 positions matching TRBD1. This CDR3 has 16 amino acids. Trimming took 6 bases from V and 7 from J; bases not matched to a gene: 10. Germline CDR1 and CDR2: MNHEY and SMNVEV (reference sequence).